This T cell receptor (beta chain) was observed in a study of cytomegalovirus exposure and HLA in healthy donors. Study details: Earlier findings included more than 95 million unique TCR beta sequences obtained from about 180 million T cells. Study-wide findings and caveats: In a later analysis, TCR association rates varied by HLA locus: DRB1 most, HLA-C fewest. V- and J-gene trimming in TCR beta was tied to a missense DCLRE1C variant by an analysis performed later. Within an earlier analysis, most TCR beta V segments proved productive either about 87% or about 30% of the time.

As concerns this clone: Antigen specificity is unknown.

PCR involved 60 Vbeta and 13 Jbeta primers. Method: immunoSEQ multiplex PCR; TCRdb's copy keeps in-frame clones and lacks some. The table records roughly 180,000 clones, about 80% of them present only once. Unmatched junction bases numbered 7, after V lost 0 bases and J lost 2 bases. This CDR3 is built from 18 residues. Germline loops: CDR1 LGHNA, CDR2 YSLEER. The sample comprised PBMCs. The chain uses TRBV4-3 and TRBJ2-3; 11 bases are shared with TRBD2. The receptor's source is a man between 40 and 49 years old in good health and CMV-seronegative. The CDR3 nucleotides are TGCGCCAGCAGCCAAGAACTAGCGGGAGTGGATGACACAGATACGCAGTATTTT. It codes for CASSQELAGVDDTDTQYF.